The 15 T cell receptor beta chains listed next were all sequenced from one sample in a study of blood T cell repertoires in COVID-19. The table came from immunoSEQ multiplex PCR; TCRdb's copy has only in-frame clones and leaves some out. This sample yields about 60,000 clones, of which 75% to 90% are seen a single time; about 1.5% belongs to the top ten. The sequenced sample was peripheral blood. Receptor source: a man in his sixties with acute or convalescent COVID-19.

The chain recombines TRBV9 with TRBJ2-7; 7 bases fit TRBD2. Trimming at V came to 0 bases and at J to 4 bases, leaving 7 bases not matched to a gene. Germline-derived CDR1 and CDR2 are SGDLS and YYNGEE. This CDR3 is 15 amino acids long. CDR3 in DNA: TGTGCCAGCAGCGTAGTTGCGGGAGTAGGTTACGAGCAGTACTTC. As protein: CASSVVAGVGYEQYF.

This clone was seen a few times. The chain combines TRBV7-9 with TRBJ1-4; 11 bases agree with TRBD1. The germline V gene encodes CDR1 SEHNR and CDR2 FQNEAQ (reference sequence). CDR3 length: 14 amino acids. V trimming: 5 bases; J trimming: 8 bases; junction bases outside the gene matches: 4. In DNA form, the CDR3 reads TGTGCCAGCAGCGCAGGGACAGGGGGGGAAAAACTGTTTTTT. It codes for CASSAGTGGEKLFF.

The chain employs TRBV5-1 and TRBJ1-4, with 12 bases matching TRBD1. The J segment lost 0 bases and the V segment lost 4 bases, leaving 13 bases of the junction unmatched. The CDR3 length is 20 residues. Germline V gene lookup returns CDR1 SGHRS and CDR2 YFSETQ. CDR3 nucleotides: TGCGCCAGCAGCAAGGGACAGGGGGCGCGAGGGCCTCCAACTAATGAAAAACTGTTTTTT. Translated, it gives CASSKGQGARGPPTNEKLFF. The whole variable domain, filled in from reference TRBV5-1 and TRBJ1-4, reads KAGVTQTPRYLIKTRGQQVTLSCSPISGHRSVSWYQQTPGQGLQFLFEYFSETQRNKGNFPGRFSGRQFSNSRSEMNVSTLELGDSALYLCASSKGQGARGPPTNEKLFFGSGTQLSVL.

The chain combines TRBV9 with TRBJ1-3; D perhaps matches TRBD1 (5 bases). V lost 4 bases, J lost 0 bases, and 14 bases lay in between. CDR1 is SGDLS and CDR2 is YYNGEE in the germline V gene. The length of the CDR3 is 16 residues. As DNA, the CDR3 is TGTGCCAGCAGCTGGGGCTTACCAAACTCTGGAAACACCATATATTTT. Translated: CASSWGLPNSGNTIYF.

The rearrangement joins TRBV12-5 to TRBJ2-2; the match to TRBD2 covers 7 bases. This CDR3 is built from 15 residues. Germline values: CDR1 LGHNT, CDR2 FRNRAP. Trimming cost V 3 bases and J 1 base; bases outside gene matches: 2. The CDR3 nucleotides are TGTGCTAGTGGTTTTGTAGCGGGGAACACCGGGGAGCTGTTTTTT. Translation gives CASGFVAGNTGELFF.

The V and J genes are TRBV5-6 and TRBJ1-5; D remains unclear. The germline gives CDR1 SGHDT, CDR2 YYEEEE. The germline V and J ends were trimmed by 3 bases and 0 bases, with 13 bases remaining between them. This CDR3 contains 16 residues. This chain's CDR3 is CASSSRFAHSNQPQHF. CDR3 nucleotide sequence: TGTGCCAGCAGCTCGCGATTCGCCCATAGCAATCAGCCCCAGCATTTT. Looking up the rest from reference TRBV5-6 and TRBJ1-5 gives the full variable domain: DAGVTQSPTHLIKTRGQQVTLRCSPKSGHDTVSWYQQALGQGPQFIFQYYEEEERQRGNFPDRFSGHQFPNYSSELNVNALLLGDSALYLCASSSRFAHSNQPQHFGDGTRLSIL.

For the CDR3, the DNA is TGTGCCAGCAGTTTGGTTACTGTTCCCTACGAGCAGTACTTC. This sequence encodes CASSLVTVPYEQYF. This chain joins TRBV28 and TRBJ2-7; D is uncertain. The V gene lost 3 bases and the J gene lost 2 bases, with 11 bases spanning the gap. This CDR3 spans 14 amino acids. Germline V gene data show CDR1 as MDHEN and CDR2 as SYDVKM.

This clone was counted only a few times. The chain uses TRBV21-1 and TRBJ1-1; the table assigns TRBD1, which was not confirmed against the DNA. TRBV21-1 is deemed a pseudogene. CDR3 length: 14 amino acids. The CDR3 loop is CASSKTGDNTEAFF. CDR3 nucleotide sequence: TGTGCCAGCAGCAAGACAGGGGATAACACTGAAGCTTTCTTT.

V and J are TRBV12-3 or TRBV12-4 and TRBJ1-2; D gene ambiguous. V shed 1 base and J shed 8 bases, with 11 bases lying between them. The CDR3 length is 13 residues. In DNA form, the CDR3 reads TGTGCCAGCAGTTTAGGCGTTACGTGGGGCTACACCTTC. It is translated as CASSLGVTWGYTF.

The chain carries TRBV30 and TRBJ2-7, with TRBD1 identical over 10 bases. V gave up 3 bases and J gave up 0 bases; unmatched junction bases: 2. There are 14 residues in the CDR3. Germline V gene data show CDR1 as GTSNPN and CDR2 as SVGIG (reference sequence). The CDR3 DNA reads as TGTGCCTGGAGAGGACAGGGGGACTCCTACGAGCAGTACTTC. This translates into CAWRGQGDSYEQYF.

The chain has TRBV6-5 and TRBJ2-7; 8 positions agree with TRBD2. The CDR3 runs 13 residues. The V segment lost 5 bases and the J segment 6 bases; nucleotides outside the gene matches: 6. CDR1 and CDR2 (germline): MNHEY, SVGAGI. CDR3 amino acids: CASSQTTSGEQYF. CDR3 coding DNA: TGTGCCAGCAGTCAAACCACTAGCGGCGAGCAGTACTTC.

The chain employs TRBV5-4 and TRBJ2-4; possibly TRBD1 for D (6 bases). Germline loops: CDR1 SGHNT, CDR2 YYREEE (reference sequence). This CDR3 has 16 residues. Trimming shortened V by 4 bases and J by 0 bases, and 14 bases separated the two germline ends. The CDR3 here is CASSTDRTLAKNIQYF. The CDR3 nucleotides are TGTGCCAGCAGCACGGACAGAACCTTAGCCAAAAACATTCAGTACTTC.

CDR3 bases: TGTGCCAGCAGTCTTTATGGTAGGGGTGGTCTGGGTGGCTACACCTTC. It yields the protein CASSLYGRGGLGGYTF. The V gene is TRBV28, the J gene TRBJ1-2; tentatively, D is TRBD1 (5 bases). V gave up 5 bases and J gave up 7 bases, with 23 bases separating them. Germline-derived CDR1 and CDR2 are MDHEN and SYDVKM. This CDR3 is built from 16 residues.

The chain has TRBV10-3 and TRBJ2-2, with TRBD2 matching over 12 bases. V lost 10 bases to trimming and J lost 3 bases; unmatched junction nucleotides: 6. This CDR3 spans 15 amino acids. Germline V gene data show CDR1 as ENHRY and CDR2 as SYGVKD. The CDR3 here is CATRRTSGDTGELFF. As DNA, the CDR3 is TGTGCCACTAGAAGGACTAGCGGGGACACCGGGGAGCTGTTTTTT.

Only one count was recorded for this clone. The genes are TRBV24-1 and TRBJ2-1, with D maybe TRBD1 (6 bases). This CDR3 is 17 amino acids long. Trimming cost V 5 bases and J 3 bases, with 19 bases left between them. Per germline, CDR1 KGHDR and CDR2 SFDVKD. DNA for the CDR3: TGTGCCACCAGTGGTGATACAGGGCCCGCGAGCTACAATGAGCAGTTCTTC. This codes for CATSGDTGPASYNEQFF.